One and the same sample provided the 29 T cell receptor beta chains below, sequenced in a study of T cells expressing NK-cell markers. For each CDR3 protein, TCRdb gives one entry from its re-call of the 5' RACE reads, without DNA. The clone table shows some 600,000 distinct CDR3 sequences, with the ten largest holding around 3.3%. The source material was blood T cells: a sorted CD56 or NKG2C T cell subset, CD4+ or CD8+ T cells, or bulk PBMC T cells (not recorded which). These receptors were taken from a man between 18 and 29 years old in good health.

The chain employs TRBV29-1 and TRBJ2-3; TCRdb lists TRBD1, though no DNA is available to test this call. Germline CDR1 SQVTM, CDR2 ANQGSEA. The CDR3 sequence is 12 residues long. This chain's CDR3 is CSVGSGLDTQYF.

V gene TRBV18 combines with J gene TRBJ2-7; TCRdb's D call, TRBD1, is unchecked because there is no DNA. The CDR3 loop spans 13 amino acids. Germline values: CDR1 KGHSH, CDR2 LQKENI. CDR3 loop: CASSPLDGGEQYF.

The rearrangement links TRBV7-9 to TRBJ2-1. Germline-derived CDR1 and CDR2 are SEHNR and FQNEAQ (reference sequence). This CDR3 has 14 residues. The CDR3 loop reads CASRQTSSYNEQFF.

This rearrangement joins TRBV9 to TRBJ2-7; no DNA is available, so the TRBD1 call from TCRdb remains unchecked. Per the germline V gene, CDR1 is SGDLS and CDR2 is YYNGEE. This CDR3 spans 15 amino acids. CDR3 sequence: CASSADGGTGYEQYF.

The CDR3 loop is CASSLMGGSGNTIYF. V and J are TRBV4-3 and TRBJ1-3; with no DNA, the TCRdb D assignment of TRBD1 cannot be verified. The CDR3 has 15 residues. CDR1 is LGHNA, CDR2 YSLEER, per germline.

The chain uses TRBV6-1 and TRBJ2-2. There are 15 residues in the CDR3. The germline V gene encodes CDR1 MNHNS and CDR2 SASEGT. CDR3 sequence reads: CASRSTGSGTGELFF.

CDR3 region: CSAISGGGATDTQYF. This rearrangement joins TRBV20-1 to TRBJ2-3; the TCRdb call, TRBD2, lacks DNA for checking. Germline CDR1 reads DFQATT; CDR2 reads SNEGSKA (reference sequence). This CDR3 region has 15 residues.

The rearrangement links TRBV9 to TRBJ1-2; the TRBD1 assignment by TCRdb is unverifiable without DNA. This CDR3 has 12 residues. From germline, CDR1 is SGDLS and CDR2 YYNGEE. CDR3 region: CASSEQGTTYTF.

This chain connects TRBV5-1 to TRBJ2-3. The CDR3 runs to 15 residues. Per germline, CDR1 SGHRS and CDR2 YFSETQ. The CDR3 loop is CASRVGASSTDTQYF.

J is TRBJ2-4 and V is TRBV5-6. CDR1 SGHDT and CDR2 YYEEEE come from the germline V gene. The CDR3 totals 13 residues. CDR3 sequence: CASSLARVNIQYF.

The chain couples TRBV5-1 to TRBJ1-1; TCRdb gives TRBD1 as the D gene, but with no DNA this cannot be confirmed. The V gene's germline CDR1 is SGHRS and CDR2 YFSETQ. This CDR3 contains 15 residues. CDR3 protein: CASRPPGTLDTEAFF.

CDR3 loop: CASGPDRGITYEQYF. The chain uses TRBV5-1 and TRBJ2-7; TCRdb reports TRBD1, a call that lacks DNA to check it against. This CDR3 region has 15 residues. CDR1 SGHRS and CDR2 YFSETQ come from the germline V gene.

The CDR3 loop is CASSSTDRNIQYF. V is TRBV5-1 and J is TRBJ2-4. Germline CDR1 and CDR2: SGHRS and YFSETQ. The CDR3 extends over 13 amino acids.

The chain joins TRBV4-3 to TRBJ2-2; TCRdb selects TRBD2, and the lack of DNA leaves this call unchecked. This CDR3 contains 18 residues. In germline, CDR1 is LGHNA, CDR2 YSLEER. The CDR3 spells CASSARAGTPMNTGELFF.

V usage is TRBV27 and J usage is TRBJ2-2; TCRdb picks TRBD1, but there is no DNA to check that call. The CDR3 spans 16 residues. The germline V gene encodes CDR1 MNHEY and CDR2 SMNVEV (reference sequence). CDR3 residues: CASSLRRGAPAGELFF.

The chain's CDR3 is CASTEEHNEQFF. This chain joins TRBV2 and TRBJ2-1. Germline V gene sequence: CDR1 SNHLY, CDR2 FYNNEI. This CDR3 is 12 amino acids long.

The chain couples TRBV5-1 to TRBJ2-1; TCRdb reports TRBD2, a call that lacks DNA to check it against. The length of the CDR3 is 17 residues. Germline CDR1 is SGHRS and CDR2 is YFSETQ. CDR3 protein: CASSLGASGRDHNEQFF.

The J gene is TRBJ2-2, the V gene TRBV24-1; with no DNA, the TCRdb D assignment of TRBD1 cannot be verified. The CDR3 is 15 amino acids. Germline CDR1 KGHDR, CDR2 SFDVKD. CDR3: CATGGDRTFTGELFF.

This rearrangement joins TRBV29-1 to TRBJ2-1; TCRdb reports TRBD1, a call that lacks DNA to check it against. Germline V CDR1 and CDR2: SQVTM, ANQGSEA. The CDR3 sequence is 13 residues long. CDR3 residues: CSVGKGVYNEQFF.

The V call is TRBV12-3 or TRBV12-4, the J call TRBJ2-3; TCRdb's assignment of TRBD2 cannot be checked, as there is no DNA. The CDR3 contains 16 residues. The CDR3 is CATNGVAGGRGDTQYF.

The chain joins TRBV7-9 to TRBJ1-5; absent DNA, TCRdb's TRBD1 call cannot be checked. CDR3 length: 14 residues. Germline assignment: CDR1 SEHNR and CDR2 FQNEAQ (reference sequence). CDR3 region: CASRRAGENQPQHF.

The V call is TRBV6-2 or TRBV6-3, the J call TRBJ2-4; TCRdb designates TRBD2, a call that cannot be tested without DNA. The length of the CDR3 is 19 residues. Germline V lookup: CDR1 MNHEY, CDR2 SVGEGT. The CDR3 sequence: CASSPGFRGLAITKNIQYF.

CDR3: CSADRRGGLVETQYF. The rearrangement joins TRBV20-1 to TRBJ2-5; TCRdb's D call, TRBD1, is unchecked because there is no DNA. Germline V lookup: CDR1 DFQATT, CDR2 SNEGSKA (reference sequence). This CDR3 contains 15 residues.

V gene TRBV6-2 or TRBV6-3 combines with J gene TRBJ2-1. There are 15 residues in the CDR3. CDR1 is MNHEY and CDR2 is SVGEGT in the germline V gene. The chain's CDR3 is CASSYSGVRRNEQFF.

CDR3 residues: CASGPAGGQETQYF. The genes are TRBV27 and TRBJ2-5; no DNA is available, so the TRBD2 call from TCRdb remains unchecked. The germline V gene encodes CDR1 MNHEY and CDR2 SMNVEV (reference sequence). The CDR3 covers 14 residues.

This chain's CDR3 is CASNQGGETQYF. This rearrangement joins TRBV11-1 to TRBJ2-5; TCRdb reports TRBD1, a call that lacks DNA to check it against. Germline V lookup: CDR1 SGHAT, CDR2 FQDESV (reference sequence). The CDR3 has 12 residues.

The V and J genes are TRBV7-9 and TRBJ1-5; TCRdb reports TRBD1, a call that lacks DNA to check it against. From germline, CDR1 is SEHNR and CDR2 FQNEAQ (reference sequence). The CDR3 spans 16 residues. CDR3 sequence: CASSTSEQPGNQPQHF. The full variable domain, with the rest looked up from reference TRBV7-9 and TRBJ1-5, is DTGVSQNPRHKITKRGQNVTFRCDPISEHNRLYWYRQTLGQGPEFLTYFQNEAQLEKSRLLSDRFSAERPKGSFSTLEIQRTEQGDSAMYLCASSTSEQPGNQPQHFGDGTRLSIL.

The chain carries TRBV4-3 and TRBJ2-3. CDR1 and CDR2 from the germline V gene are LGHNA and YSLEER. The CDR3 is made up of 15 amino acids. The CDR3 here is CASSPTTAGTDTQYF.

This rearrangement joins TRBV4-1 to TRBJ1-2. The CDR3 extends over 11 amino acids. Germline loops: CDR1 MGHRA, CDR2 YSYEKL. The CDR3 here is CASLSGDGYTF.